What follows describes a single TCR beta chain. Clones were read by immunoSEQ multiplex PCR, and TCRdb kept only the in-frame ones, dropping some. In the table there are 60,000 to 80,000 clones, nearly 90% of which are singletons. This sample was included in a study of technical replicates of blood from several donors. Per germline, CDR1 KGHSH and CDR2 LQKENI. The CDR3 consists of 14 residues. The V and J ends lost 3 bases and 2 bases respectively, with 10 bases between them. Sequencing was performed on PBMCs. The chain combines TRBV18 with TRBJ1-1; unclear D gene. The TCR originated in a human donor in good health. Some clones in this sample may be carry-over from other donors' samples. CDR3 sequence (DNA): TGTGCCAGCTCACCCCTAGAGCAAAACACTGAAGCTTTCTTT. It codes for CASSPLEQNTEAFF.